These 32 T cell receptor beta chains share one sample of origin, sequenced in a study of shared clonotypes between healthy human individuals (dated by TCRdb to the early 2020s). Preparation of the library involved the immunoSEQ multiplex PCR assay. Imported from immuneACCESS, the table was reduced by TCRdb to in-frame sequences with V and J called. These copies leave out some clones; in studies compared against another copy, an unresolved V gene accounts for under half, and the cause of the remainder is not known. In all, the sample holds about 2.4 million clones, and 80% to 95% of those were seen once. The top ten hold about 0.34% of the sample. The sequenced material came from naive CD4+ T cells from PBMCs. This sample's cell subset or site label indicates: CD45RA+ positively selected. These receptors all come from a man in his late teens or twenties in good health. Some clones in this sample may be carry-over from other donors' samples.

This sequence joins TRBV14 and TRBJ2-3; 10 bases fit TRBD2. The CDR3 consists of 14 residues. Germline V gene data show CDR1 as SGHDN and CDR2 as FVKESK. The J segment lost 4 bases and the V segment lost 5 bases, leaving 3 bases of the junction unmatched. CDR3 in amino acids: CASSLAGGSDTQYF. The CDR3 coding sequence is TGTGCCAGCAGCTTAGCGGGAGGATCAGATACGCAGTATTTT.

CDR3 sequence: CASRGYRHEQFF. CDR3 nucleotide sequence: TGTGCCAGCAGAGGCTATCGCCATGAGCAGTTCTTC. The V and J genes are TRBV6-1 and TRBJ2-1; D is undetermined. CDR1 is MNHNS, CDR2 SASEGT, per germline. Trimming left V 6 bases short and J 8 bases short, with 11 bases between. This CDR3 region has 12 residues.

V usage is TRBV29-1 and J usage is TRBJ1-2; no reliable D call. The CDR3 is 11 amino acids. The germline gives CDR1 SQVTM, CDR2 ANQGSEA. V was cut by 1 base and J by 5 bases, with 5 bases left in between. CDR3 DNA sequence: TGCAGCGTTGAAGTGGGGTATGGCTACACCTTC. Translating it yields CSVEVGYGYTF. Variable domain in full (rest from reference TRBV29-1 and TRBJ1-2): SAVISQKPSRDICQRGTSLTIQCQVDSQVTMMFWYRQQPGQSLTLIATANQGSEATYESGFVIDKFPISRPNLTFSTLTVSNMSPEDSSIYLCSVEVGYGYTFGSGTRLTVV.

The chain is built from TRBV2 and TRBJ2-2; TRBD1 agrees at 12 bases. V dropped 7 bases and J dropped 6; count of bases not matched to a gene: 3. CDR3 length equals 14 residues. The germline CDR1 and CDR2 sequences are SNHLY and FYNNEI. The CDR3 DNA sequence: TGTGCCAGCACATGGGACAGGGGGCCCGGGGAGCTGTTTTTT. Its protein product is CASTWDRGPGELFF.

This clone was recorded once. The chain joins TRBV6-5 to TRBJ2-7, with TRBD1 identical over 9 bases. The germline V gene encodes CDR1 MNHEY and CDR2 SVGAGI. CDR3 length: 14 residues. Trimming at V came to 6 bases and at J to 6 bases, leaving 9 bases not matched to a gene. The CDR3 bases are TGTGCCAGCAGCCGAACCGGGACAGGGATCGAGCAGTACTTC. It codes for CASSRTGTGIEQYF.

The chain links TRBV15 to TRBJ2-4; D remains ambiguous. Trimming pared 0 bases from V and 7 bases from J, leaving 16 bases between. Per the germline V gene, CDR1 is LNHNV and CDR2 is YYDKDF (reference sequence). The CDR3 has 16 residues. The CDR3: CATSRETRKSGNIQYF. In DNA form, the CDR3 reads TGTGCCACCAGCAGAGAGACCCGGAAGTCCGGGAACATTCAGTACTTC.

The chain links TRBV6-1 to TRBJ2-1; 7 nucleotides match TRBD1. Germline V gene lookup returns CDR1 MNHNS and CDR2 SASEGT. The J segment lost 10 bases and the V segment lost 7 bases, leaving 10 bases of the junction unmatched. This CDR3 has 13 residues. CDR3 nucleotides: TGTGCCAGCACCCCGACAGGGTGGGAAGAGCAGTTCTTC. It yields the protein CASTPTGWEEQFF.

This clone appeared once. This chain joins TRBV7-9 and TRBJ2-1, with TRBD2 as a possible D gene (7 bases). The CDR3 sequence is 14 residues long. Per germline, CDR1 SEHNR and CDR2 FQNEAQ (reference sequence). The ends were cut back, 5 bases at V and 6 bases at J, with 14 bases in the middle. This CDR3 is CASSQGGGTNEQFF. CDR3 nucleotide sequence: TGTGCCAGCAGCCAAGGGGGAGGGACCAATGAGCAGTTCTTC.

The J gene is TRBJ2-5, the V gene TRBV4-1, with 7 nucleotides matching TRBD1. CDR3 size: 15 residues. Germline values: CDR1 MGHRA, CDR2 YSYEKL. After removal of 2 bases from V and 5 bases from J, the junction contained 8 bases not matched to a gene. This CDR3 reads CASSQTDRAAETQYF. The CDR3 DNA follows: TGCGCCAGCAGCCAAACCGACAGGGCGGCGGAGACCCAGTACTTC.

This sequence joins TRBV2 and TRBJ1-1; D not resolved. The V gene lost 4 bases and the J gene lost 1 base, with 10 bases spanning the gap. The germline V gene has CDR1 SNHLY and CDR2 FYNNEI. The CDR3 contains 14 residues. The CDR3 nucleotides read TGTGCCAGCAGTGTTCTGGCCGAGAACACTGAAGCTTTCTTT. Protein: CASSVLAENTEAFF.

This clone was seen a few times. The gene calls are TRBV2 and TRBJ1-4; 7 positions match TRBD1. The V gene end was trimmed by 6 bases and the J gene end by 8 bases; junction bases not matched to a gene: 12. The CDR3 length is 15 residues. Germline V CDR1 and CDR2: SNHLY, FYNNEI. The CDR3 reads CASRGRQGLGEKLFF. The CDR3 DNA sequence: TGTGCCAGCAGAGGCCGACAGGGCCTCGGGGAAAAACTGTTTTTT.

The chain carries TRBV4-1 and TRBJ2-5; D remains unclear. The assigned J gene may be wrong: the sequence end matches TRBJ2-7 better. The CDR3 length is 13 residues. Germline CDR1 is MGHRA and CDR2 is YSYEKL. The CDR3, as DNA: TGCGCCAGCAGCCCCCTTTCATCCGGCGAGCAGTACTTC. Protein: CASSPLSSGEQYF.

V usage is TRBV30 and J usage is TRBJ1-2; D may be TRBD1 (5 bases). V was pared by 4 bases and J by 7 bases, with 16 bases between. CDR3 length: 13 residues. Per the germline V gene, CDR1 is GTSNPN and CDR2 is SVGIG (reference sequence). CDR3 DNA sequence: TGTGCCTGGAATTCGGGGACCGGGGGTGGCTACACCTTC. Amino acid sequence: CAWNSGTGGGYTF.

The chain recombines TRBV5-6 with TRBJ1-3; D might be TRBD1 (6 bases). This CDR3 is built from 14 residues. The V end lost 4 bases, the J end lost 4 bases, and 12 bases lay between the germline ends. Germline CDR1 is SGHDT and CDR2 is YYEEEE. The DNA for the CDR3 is TGTGCCAGCAGCACAGGGACAAACGGAAACACCATATATTTT. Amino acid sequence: CASSTGTNGNTIYF.

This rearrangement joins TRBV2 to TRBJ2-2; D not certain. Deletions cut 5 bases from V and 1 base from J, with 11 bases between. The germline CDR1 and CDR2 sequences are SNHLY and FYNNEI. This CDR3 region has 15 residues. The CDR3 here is CASSTVVGNTGELFF. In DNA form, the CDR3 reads TGTGCCAGCAGTACGGTTGTGGGGAACACCGGGGAGCTGTTTTTT.

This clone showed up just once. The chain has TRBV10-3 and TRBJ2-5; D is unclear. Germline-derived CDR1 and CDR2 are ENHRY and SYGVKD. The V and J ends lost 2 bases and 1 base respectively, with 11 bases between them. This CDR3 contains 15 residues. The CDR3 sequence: CAISEGQALQETQYF. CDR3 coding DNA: TGTGCCATCAGTGAGGGGCAAGCTCTCCAAGAGACCCAGTACTTC.

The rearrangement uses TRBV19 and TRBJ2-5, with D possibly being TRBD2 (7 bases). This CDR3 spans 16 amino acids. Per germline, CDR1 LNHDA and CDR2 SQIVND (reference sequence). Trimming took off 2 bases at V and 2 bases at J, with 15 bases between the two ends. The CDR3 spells CASSIKGRGGQETQYF. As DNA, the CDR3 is TGTGCCAGTAGTATAAAGGGAAGGGGGGGGCAAGAGACCCAGTACTTC.

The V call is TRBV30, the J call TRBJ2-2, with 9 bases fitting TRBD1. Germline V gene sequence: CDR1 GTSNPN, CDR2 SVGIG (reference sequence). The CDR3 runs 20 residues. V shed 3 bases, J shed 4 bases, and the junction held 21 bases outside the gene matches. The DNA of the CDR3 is TGTGCCTGGAGCCACCTAGGGGACAGGGAGTATCGGGCGAGCACCGGGGAGCTGTTTTTT. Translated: CAWSHLGDREYRASTGELFF.

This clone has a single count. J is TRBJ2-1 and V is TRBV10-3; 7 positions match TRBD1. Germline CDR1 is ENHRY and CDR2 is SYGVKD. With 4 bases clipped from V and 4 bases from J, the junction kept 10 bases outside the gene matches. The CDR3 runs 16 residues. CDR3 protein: CAISVTGAENYNEQFF. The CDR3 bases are TGTGCCATCAGTGTCACAGGGGCCGAAAATTACAATGAGCAGTTCTTC.

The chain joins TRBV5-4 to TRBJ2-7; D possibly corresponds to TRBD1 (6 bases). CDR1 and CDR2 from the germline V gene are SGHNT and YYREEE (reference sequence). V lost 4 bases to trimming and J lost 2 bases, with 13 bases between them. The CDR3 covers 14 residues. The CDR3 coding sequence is TGTGCCAGCAGCCAACGGGACAACCCCTACGAGCAGTACTTC. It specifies CASSQRDNPYEQYF.

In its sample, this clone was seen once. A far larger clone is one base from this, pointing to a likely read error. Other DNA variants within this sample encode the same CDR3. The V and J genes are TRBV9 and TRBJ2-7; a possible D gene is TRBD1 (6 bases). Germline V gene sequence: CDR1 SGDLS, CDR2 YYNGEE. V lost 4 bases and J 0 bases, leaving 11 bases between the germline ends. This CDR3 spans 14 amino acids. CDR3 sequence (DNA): TGTGCCAGCAGCCCAACAGGGAGCTCCTACGAGCAGTACTTC. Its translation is CASSPTGSSYEQYF.

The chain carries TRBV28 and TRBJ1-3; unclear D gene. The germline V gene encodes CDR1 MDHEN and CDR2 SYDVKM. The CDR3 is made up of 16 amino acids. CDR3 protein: CASGSPGSLSGNTIYF. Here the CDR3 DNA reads TGTGCTAGCGGATCGCCGGGCAGCCTCTCTGGAAACACCATATATTTT.

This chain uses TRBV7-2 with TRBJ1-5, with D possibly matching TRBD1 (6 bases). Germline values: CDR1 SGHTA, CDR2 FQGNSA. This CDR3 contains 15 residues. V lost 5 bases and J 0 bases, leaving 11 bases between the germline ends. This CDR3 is CASSPQGTSNQPQHF. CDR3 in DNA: TGTGCCAGCAGCCCGCAGGGGACTAGCAATCAGCCCCAGCATTTT. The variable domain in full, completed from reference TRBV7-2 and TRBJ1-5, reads GAGVSQSPSNKVTEKGKDVELRCDPISGHTALYWYRQSLGQGLEFLIYFQGNSAPDKSGLPSDRFSAERTGGSVSTLTIQRTQQEDSAVYLCASSPQGTSNQPQHFGDGTRLSIL.

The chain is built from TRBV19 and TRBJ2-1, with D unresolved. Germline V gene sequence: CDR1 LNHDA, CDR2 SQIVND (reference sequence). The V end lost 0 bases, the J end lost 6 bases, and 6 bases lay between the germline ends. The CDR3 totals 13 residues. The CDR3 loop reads CASSIDSRNEQFF. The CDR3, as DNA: TGTGCCAGTAGTATAGACAGCCGCAATGAGCAGTTCTTC.

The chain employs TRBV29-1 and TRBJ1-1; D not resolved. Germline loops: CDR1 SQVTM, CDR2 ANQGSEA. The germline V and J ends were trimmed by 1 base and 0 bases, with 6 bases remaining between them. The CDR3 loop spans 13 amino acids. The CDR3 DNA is TGCAGCGTTGAAGGAGCTTTGAACACTGAAGCTTTCTTT. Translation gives CSVEGALNTEAFF.

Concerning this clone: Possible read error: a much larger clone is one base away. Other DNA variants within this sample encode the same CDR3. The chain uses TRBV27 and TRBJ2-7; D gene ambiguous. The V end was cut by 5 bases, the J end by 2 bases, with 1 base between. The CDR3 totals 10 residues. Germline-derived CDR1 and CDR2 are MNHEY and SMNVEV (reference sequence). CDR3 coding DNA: TGTGCCAGCAGTACCTACGAGCAGTACTTC. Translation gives CASSTYEQYF.

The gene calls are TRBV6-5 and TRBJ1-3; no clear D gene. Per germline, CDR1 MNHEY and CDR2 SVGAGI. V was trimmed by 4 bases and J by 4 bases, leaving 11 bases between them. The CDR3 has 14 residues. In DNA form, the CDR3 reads TGTGCCAGCAGTTTTCGTCGAAAAGGAAACACCATATATTTT. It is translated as CASSFRRKGNTIYF.

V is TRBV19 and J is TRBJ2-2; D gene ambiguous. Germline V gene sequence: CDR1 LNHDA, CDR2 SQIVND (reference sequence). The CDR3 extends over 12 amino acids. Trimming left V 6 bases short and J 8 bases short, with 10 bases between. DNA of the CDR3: TGTGCCAGTAGCCCCGTGGGGGGGGAGCTGTTTTTT. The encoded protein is CASSPVGGELFF.

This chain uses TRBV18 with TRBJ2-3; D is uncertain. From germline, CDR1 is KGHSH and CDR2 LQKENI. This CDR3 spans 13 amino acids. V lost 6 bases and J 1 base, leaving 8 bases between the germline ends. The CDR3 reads CASSWLGTDTQYF. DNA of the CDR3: TGTGCCAGCTCCTGGCTCGGCACAGATACGCAGTATTTT.

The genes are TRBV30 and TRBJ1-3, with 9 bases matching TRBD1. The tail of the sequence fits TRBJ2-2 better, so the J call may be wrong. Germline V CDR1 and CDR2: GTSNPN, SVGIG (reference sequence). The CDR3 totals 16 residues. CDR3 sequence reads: CACRKWDRANTGELFF. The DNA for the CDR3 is TGTGCCTGCCGGAAGTGGGACAGGGCGAACACCGGGGAGCTGTTTTTT.

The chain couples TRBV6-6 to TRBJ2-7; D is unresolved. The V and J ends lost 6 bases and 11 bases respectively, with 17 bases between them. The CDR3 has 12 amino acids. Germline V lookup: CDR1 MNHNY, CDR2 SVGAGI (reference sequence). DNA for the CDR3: TGTGCCAGCAGCCACGGGTTGGATCTTGAGTACTTC. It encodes CASSHGLDLEYF.

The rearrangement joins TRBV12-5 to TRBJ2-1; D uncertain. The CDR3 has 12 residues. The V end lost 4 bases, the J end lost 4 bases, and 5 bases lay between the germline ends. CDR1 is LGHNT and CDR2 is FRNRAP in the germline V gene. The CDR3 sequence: CASGSTYNEQFF. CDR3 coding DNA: TGTGCTAGTGGTTCCACATACAATGAGCAGTTCTTC.